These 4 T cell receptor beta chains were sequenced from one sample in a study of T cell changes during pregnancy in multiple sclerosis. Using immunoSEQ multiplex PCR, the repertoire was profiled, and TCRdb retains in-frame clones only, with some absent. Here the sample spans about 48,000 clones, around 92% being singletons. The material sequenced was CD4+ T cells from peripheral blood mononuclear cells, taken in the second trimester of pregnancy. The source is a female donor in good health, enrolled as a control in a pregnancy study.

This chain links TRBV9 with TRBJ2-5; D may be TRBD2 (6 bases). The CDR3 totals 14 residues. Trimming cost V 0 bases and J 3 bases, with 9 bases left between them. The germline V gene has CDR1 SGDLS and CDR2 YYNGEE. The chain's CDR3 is CASSVGGEEETQYF. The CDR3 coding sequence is TGTGCCAGCAGCGTAGGGGGGGAGGAAGAGACCCAGTACTTC.

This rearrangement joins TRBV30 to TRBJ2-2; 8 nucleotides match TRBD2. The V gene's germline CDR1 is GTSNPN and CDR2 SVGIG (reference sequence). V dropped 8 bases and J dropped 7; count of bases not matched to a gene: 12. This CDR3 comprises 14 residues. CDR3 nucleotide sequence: TGTGCCGCCTTGGGGGCGGGGGGTGGCGGGGAGCTGTTTTTT. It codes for CAALGAGGGGELFF.

CDR3 in amino acids: CSVASRTNTEAFF. The CDR3 DNA reads TGCAGCGTTGCGTCTCGGACAAACACTGAAGCTTTCTTT. This sequence joins TRBV29-1 and TRBJ1-1; weak D call: TRBD1 (5 bases). Trimming stripped 4 bases from V and 2 bases from J, with 11 bases between. This CDR3 contains 13 residues. CDR1 SQVTM and CDR2 ANQGSEA come from the germline V gene.

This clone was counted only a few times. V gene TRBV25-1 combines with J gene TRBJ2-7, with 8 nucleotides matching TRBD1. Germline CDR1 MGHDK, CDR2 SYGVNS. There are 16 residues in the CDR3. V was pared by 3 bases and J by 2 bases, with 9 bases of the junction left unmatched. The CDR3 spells CASSDPDRGRTYEQYF. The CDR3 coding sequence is TGTGCCAGCAGTGACCCCGACAGGGGTCGGACCTACGAGCAGTACTTC.